This passage covers 22 T cell receptor beta chains from one sample sequenced in a study of response to subunit inactivated influenza vaccine. TCRdb independently ran MiXCR on the RT-PCR reads; one entry per CDR3 protein. The sample shows fewer than 650,000 distinct CDR3 sequences, roughly 13% of them seen only once. This material consisted of PBMCs from blood, taken about 40 days after vaccination. These receptors came from a man between 45 and 60 years old who received an inactivated influenza vaccine.

The chain uses TRBV28 and TRBJ1-2; 7 bases fit TRBD1. With V trimmed by 5 bases and J by 1 base, 4 bases remained unmatched. CDR3 length: 14 residues. Germline assignment: CDR1 MDHEN and CDR2 SYDVKM. CDR3 sequence reads: CASSPGDSNYGYTF. The CDR3 DNA sequence: TGTGCCAGCAGTCCTGGGGACAGTAACTATGGCTACACCTTC.

This clonotype was seen only a few times. The missing conserved phenylalanine or tryptophan at the end of this CDR3 makes a read error likely. The DNA is omitted, as the CDR3 cannot be located on it reliably, and the CDR3 follows TCRdb's listing. The CDR3 region is CSPPPSGAHRS. The V and J genes are TRBV20-1 and TRBJ2-5; the table calls TRBD2, which could not be checked here. The CDR3 spans 11 amino acids, including both terminal residues. CDR1 is DFQATT and CDR2 is SNEGSKA in the germline V gene (reference sequence).

The chain's CDR3 is CASSPPGHQNTEAFF. Written as DNA, the CDR3 is TGCGCCAGCAGCCCCCCGGGACACCAGAACACTGAAGCTTTCTTT. The rearrangement joins TRBV5-1 to TRBJ1-1; a possible D gene is TRBD1 (6 bases). This CDR3 is built from 15 residues. CDR1 and CDR2 from the germline V gene are SGHRS and YFSETQ. V was shortened by 4 bases and J by 1 base, with 14 bases between the two germline ends.

At least ten counts were recorded for this clonotype. V gene TRBV27 combines with J gene TRBJ2-7; 7 nucleotides agree with TRBD2. In germline, CDR1 is MNHEY, CDR2 SMNVEV (reference sequence). The CDR3 covers 15 residues. V shed 5 bases, J shed 2 bases, and the junction held 9 bases outside the gene matches. The DNA for the CDR3 is TGTGCCAGCAGTCCCTATTTAGGGACTACCTACGAGCAGTACTTC. Its protein product is CASSPYLGTTYEQYF.

This clonotype was picked up a small number of times. J is TRBJ1-3 and V is TRBV4-3, with no clear D. This CDR3 region has 15 residues. Germline V gives CDR1 LGHNA, CDR2 YSLEER. V dropped 4 bases and J dropped 2 bases, with 12 bases sitting between them. CDR3 region: CASSLVPKTGNTIYF. The CDR3 nucleotides are TGCGCCAGCAGCCTCGTCCCCAAGACTGGAAACACCATATATTTT.

The chain joins TRBV5-1 to TRBJ2-7; 10 bases match TRBD2. Germline values: CDR1 SGHRS, CDR2 YFSETQ. V lost 4 bases and J lost 1; bases outside the gene matches: 5. The CDR3 is made up of 15 amino acids. DNA of the CDR3: TGCGCCAGCAGCGTCACTAGCGGGGCATCCTACGAGCAGTACTTC. Protein sequence: CASSVTSGASYEQYF.

This clonotype was detected only once. This sequence joins TRBV5-6 and TRBJ2-7; D is possibly TRBD2 (6 bases). Germline assignment: CDR1 SGHDT and CDR2 YYEEEE. This CDR3 is built from 14 residues. Trimming cost V 3 bases and J 7 bases, with 17 bases left between them. The CDR3 is CASSSSGWGDEQYF. The CDR3 nucleotides are TGTGCCAGCAGCTCCTCCGGGTGGGGGGATGAGCAGTACTTC. Looking up the rest from reference TRBV5-6 and TRBJ2-7 gives the full variable domain: DAGVTQSPTHLIKTRGQQVTLRCSPKSGHDTVSWYQQALGQGPQFIFQYYEEEERQRGNFPDRFSGHQFPNYSSELNVNALLLGDSALYLCASSSSGWGDEQYFGPGTRLTVT.

This clonotype was counted only a few times. V usage is TRBV5-1 and J usage is TRBJ2-5, with 10 bases matching TRBD1. Per germline, CDR1 SGHRS and CDR2 YFSETQ. The ends lost 1 base at V and 4 bases at J; junction bases unmatched: 4. The CDR3 spans 15 residues. Written as DNA, the CDR3 is TGCGCCAGCAGCTTGAGGACAGGGGGGACAGAGACCCAGTACTTC. This encodes CASSLRTGGTETQYF.

This clonotype has only a few counts. This chain uses TRBV29-1 with TRBJ2-5; 7 bases map to TRBD1. The junction had 12 bases not matched to a gene; V was cut back by 6 bases and J by 2 bases. Germline lookup yields CDR1 SQVTM and CDR2 ANQGSEA. CDR3 length: 15 amino acids. The CDR3 DNA sequence: TGCAGCGTCCTTCTACGGGACAGAGTACAAGAGACCCAGTACTTC. It codes for CSVLLRDRVQETQYF.

This clonotype appeared many times. V usage is TRBV20-1 and J usage is TRBJ2-5; maybe TRBD1 (5 bases). The germline CDR1 and CDR2 sequences are DFQATT and SNEGSKA (reference sequence). Trimming pared 0 bases from V and 2 bases from J, leaving 10 bases between. The CDR3 totals 14 residues. CDR3 DNA sequence: TGCAGTGCTAGAGATTTTAGACAGCAAGAGACCCAGTACTTC. It is translated as CSARDFRQQETQYF.

The CDR3 sequence is CASSRGGRNEQYF. CDR3 in DNA: TGCGCCAGCAGCCGCGGGGGTAGGAACGAGCAGTACTTC. This rearrangement joins TRBV4-3 to TRBJ2-7, with 7 bases that match TRBD2. V lost 4 bases and J lost 5; bases outside the gene matches: 5. In germline, CDR1 is LGHNA, CDR2 YSLEER. The CDR3 contains 13 residues.

The chain couples TRBV7-2 to TRBJ2-1; 7 bases line up with TRBD2. The CDR3 is made up of 15 amino acids. Losses at the gene ends were 0 bases for V and 6 bases for J; bases not matched to a gene: 5. The V gene's germline CDR1 is SGHTA and CDR2 FQGNSA. The CDR3 sequence is CASSLAGGNSNEQFF. Written as DNA, the CDR3 is TGTGCCAGCAGCTTAGCGGGGGGGAACTCCAATGAGCAGTTCTTC.

There are a few counts of this clonotype. The genes are TRBV12-3 or TRBV12-4 and TRBJ2-7, with a weak D call TRBD2 (6 bases). The germline V and J ends were trimmed by 1 base and 4 bases, with 14 bases remaining between them. This CDR3 spans 15 amino acids. This chain's CDR3 is CASSLGGGVFYEQYF. The CDR3, as DNA: TGTGCCAGCAGTTTAGGAGGAGGGGTCTTTTACGAGCAGTACTTC.

The rearrangement joins TRBV2 to TRBJ1-4; D remains ambiguous. Trimming left V 5 bases short and J 5 bases short, with 12 bases between. The CDR3 has 14 amino acids. Germline V gives CDR1 SNHLY, CDR2 FYNNEI. The DNA of the CDR3 is TGTGCCAGCAGTCCCGAGATGTACAATGAAAAACTGTTTTTT. The encoded protein is CASSPEMYNEKLFF.

V is TRBV27 and J is TRBJ2-7; TRBD2 aligns across 9 bases. Trimming at V came to 3 bases and at J to 0 bases, leaving 3 bases not matched to a gene. CDR1 is MNHEY and CDR2 is SMNVEV in the germline V gene (reference sequence). CDR3 length: 15 residues. The CDR3 region has the DNA TGTGCCAGCAGTTTGATGCGGGAGGGCTCCTACGAGCAGTACTTC. It translates to CASSLMREGSYEQYF.

In its sample, this clonotype was seen many times. This chain joins TRBV20-1 and TRBJ2-1, with 13 nucleotides matching TRBD2. Germline V CDR1 and CDR2: DFQATT, SNEGSKA (reference sequence). After removal of 4 bases from V and 6 bases from J, the junction contained 6 bases not matched to a gene. The CDR3 is made up of 15 amino acids. This chain's CDR3 is CSATWGLAGFNEQFF. The CDR3 DNA sequence: TGCAGTGCTACCTGGGGACTAGCGGGGTTCAATGAGCAGTTCTTC.

This clonotype occurred a few times. The rearrangement links TRBV21-1 to TRBJ2-5; the D call TRBD2 from the table was never checked on the DNA. TRBV21-1 is flagged as a pseudogene. The CDR3 consists of 15 residues. The CDR3 sequence is CASMGLAGLQETQYF. The CDR3 DNA follows: TGTGCCAGCATGGGGCTAGCGGGGTTACAAGAGACCCAGTACTTC.

This clonotype was seen more than once but under ten times. The CDR3 DNA reads TGCAGTGCTAGCCCACCCCTGGGAGGGGGCTTGACGCGTTACACAGATACGCAGTATTTT. It is translated as CSASPPLGGGLTRYTDTQYF. V and J are TRBV20-1 and TRBJ2-3; either TRBD1 or TRBD2 may supply D (7 bases each). CDR1 and CDR2 (germline): DFQATT, SNEGSKA (reference sequence). Trimming cost V 3 bases and J 2 bases, with 30 bases left between them. The CDR3 sequence is 20 residues long.

This clonotype was seen more than once but under ten times. This chain's CDR3 is CASSPPRIEETQYF. The CDR3 DNA follows: TGTGCCAGCTCACCCCCTAGAATTGAAGAGACCCAGTACTTC. The chain joins TRBV18 to TRBJ2-5; no clear D gene. CDR1 KGHSH and CDR2 LQKENI come from the germline V gene. Trimming removed 3 bases from V and 3 bases from J, with 11 bases in between. The CDR3 consists of 14 residues.

The chain carries TRBV10-3 and TRBJ2-3; D unresolved. With 0 bases removed from V and 4 bases from J, the gap between germline ends came to 5 bases. The germline V gene encodes CDR1 ENHRY and CDR2 SYGVKD. There are 13 residues in the CDR3. CDR3 bases: TGTGCCATCAGTGAGTCTTGGCCAGATACGCAGTATTTT. Translation: CAISESWPDTQYF.

This clonotype was seen more than once but under ten times. The chain carries TRBV5-1 and TRBJ2-7; no clear D. V lost 1 base and J 2 bases, leaving 10 bases between the germline ends. There are 14 residues in the CDR3. Germline V gene sequence: CDR1 SGHRS, CDR2 YFSETQ. CDR3 in DNA: TGCGCCAGCAGCTTGAAAGACGGAGCCTACGAGCAGTACTTC. As protein: CASSLKDGAYEQYF.

The chain combines TRBV5-6 with TRBJ2-7; 11 nucleotides match TRBD2. The CDR3 is 16 residues long. J lost 2 bases, V lost 3 bases, and 7 bases had no gene match. Germline V lookup: CDR1 SGHDT, CDR2 YYEEEE. Here the CDR3 DNA reads TGTGCCAGCAGCTGGGGGGGACTAGCGGAACCCTACGAGCAGTACTTC. This translates into CASSWGGLAEPYEQYF.